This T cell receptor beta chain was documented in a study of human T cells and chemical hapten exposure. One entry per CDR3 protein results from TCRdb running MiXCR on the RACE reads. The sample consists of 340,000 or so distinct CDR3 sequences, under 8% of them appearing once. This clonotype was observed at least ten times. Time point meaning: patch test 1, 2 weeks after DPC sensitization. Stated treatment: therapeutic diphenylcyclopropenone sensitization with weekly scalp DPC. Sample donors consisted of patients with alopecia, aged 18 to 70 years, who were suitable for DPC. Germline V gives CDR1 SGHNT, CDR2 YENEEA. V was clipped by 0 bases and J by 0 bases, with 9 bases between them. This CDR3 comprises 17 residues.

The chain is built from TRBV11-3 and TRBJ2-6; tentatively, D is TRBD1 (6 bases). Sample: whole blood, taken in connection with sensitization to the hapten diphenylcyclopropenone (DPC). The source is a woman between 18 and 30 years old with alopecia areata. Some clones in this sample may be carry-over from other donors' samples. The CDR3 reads CASSLDQGGSGANVLTF. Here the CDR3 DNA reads TGTGCCAGCAGCTTAGATCAAGGGGGCTCTGGGGCCAACGTCCTGACTTTC.